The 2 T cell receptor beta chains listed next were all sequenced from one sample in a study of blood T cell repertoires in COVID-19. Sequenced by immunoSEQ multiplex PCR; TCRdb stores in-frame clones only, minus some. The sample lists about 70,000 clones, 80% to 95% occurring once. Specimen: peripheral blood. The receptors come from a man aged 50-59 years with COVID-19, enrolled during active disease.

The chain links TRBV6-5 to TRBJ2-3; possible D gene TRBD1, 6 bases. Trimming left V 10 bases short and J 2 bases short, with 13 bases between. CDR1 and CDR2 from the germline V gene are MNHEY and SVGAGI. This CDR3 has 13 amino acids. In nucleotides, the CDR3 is TGTGCCACAGGGGCATTCAACACAGATACGCAGTATTTT. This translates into CATGAFNTDTQYF.

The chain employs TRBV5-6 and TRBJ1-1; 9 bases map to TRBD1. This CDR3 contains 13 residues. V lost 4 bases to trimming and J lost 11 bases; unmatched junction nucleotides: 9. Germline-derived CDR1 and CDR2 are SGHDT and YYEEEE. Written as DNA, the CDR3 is TGTGCCAGCAGCCTTGCGGGACAGGGAGGGGCTTTCTTT. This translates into CASSLAGQGGAFF.